Given below is one T cell receptor beta chain in context. Its cognate antigen is unknown. Treatment noted: oral pan-JAK inhibitor, 5-10 mg twice daily. Extracted RNA was reverse transcribed, and the resulting cDNA served as sequencing template. Here immunoSEQ multiplex PCR was the method, and the copy in TCRdb shows in-frame clones only, minus some. This table has some 190,000 clones, roughly 60% appearing once. The CDR3 totals 15 residues. Trimming shortened V by 0 bases and J by 4 bases, and 12 bases separated the two germline ends. From germline, CDR1 is MNHEY and CDR2 SVGAGI. This record comes from a study of CD8+ T cells in alopecia areata. Study-level findings and limits: More clonal than normal scalp was lesional scalp, particularly alopecia totalis/universalis.

The receptor was isolated from a human donor with alopecia areata. Source: CD4+ T cells sorted from blood, taken at week 24, from a patient treated with tofacitinib. The chain is built from TRBV6-5 and TRBJ1-2; D remains unclear. Here the CDR3 DNA reads TGTGCCAGCAGTTACTCGAAATTCCAGTCCTATGGCTACACCTTC. Encoded protein: CASSYSKFQSYGYTF.